These T cell receptor beta chains were read from a single sample in a study of blood T cell repertoires in COVID-19. Using immunoSEQ multiplex PCR, the repertoire was profiled, and TCRdb retains in-frame clones only, with some absent. The table has 200,000 to 250,000 clones, around four fifths seen once. The source material was peripheral blood. Receptor source: a woman in her 70s with COVID-19, enrolled during active disease. The CDR3 runs from the conserved cysteine through the conserved F or W. Fields, in order: J gene, V gene, clone size, D gene, CDR3 protein, CDR3 DNA. The D gene is left open where the match is weak. Only some rows state a clone size, as once, few, many or a class for expanded clones.

j_gene: TRBJ1-2; v_gene: TRBV27; abundance: -; d_gene: -; CDR3aa: CASSRYGEIHYGYTF; CDR3nt: TGTGCCAGCAGTAGATATGGGGAGATTCACTATGGCTACACCTTC
j_gene: TRBJ1-4; v_gene: TRBV29-1; abundance: few; d_gene: TRBD1; CDR3aa: CSVEGTGDEKLFF; CDR3nt: TGCAGCGTCGAGGGGACAGGGGATGAAAAACTGTTTTTT
j_gene: TRBJ2-3; v_gene: TRBV19; abundance: -; d_gene: TRBD2; CDR3aa: CASTIGGGDTQYF; CDR3nt: TGTGCCAGTACCATCGGGGGGGGAGATACGCAGTATTTT
j_gene: TRBJ1-1; v_gene: TRBV6-2/TRBV6-3; abundance: once; d_gene: -; CDR3aa: CASSYQHPGVNTEAFF; CDR3nt: TGTGCCAGCAGTTACCAGCATCCAGGGGTGAACACTGAAGCTTTCTTT
j_gene: TRBJ1-1; v_gene: TRBV9; abundance: -; d_gene: TRBD1; CDR3aa: CASSVGRQGEAFF; CDR3nt: TGTGCCAGCAGCGTAGGTAGACAGGGCGAAGCTTTCTTT
j_gene: TRBJ2-3; v_gene: TRBV4-3; abundance: -; d_gene: TRBD2; CDR3aa: CASSQAAGGSRTDTQYF; CDR3nt: TGCGCCAGCAGCCAAGCCGCGGGCGGGAGTCGAACAGATACGCAGTATTTT
j_gene: TRBJ1-3; v_gene: TRBV28; abundance: -; d_gene: TRBD1; CDR3aa: CASQGGGNTIYF; CDR3nt: TGTGCCAGTCAGGGGGGTGGAAACACCATATATTTT
j_gene: TRBJ2-1; v_gene: TRBV5-1; abundance: -; d_gene: TRBD2; CDR3aa: CASSLTTSSGSGLEQFF; CDR3nt: TGCGCCAGCAGCTTAACCACCTCTAGCGGGAGTGGGTTGGAGCAGTTCTTC
j_gene: TRBJ2-7; v_gene: TRBV4-3; abundance: -; d_gene: TRBD1; CDR3aa: CASSQEDRAYEQYF; CDR3nt: TGCGCCAGCAGCCAGGAGGACAGGGCCTACGAGCAGTACTTC
j_gene: TRBJ2-5; v_gene: TRBV19; abundance: -; d_gene: -; CDR3aa: CASSPGSTRGETQYF; CDR3nt: TGTGCCAGTAGCCCGGGGTCCACTCGGGGGGAGACCCAGTACTTC
j_gene: TRBJ1-1; v_gene: TRBV27; abundance: few; d_gene: -; CDR3aa: CASSFLDRTEAFF; CDR3nt: TGTGCCAGCAGTTTCCTTGACAGGACTGAAGCTTTCTTT
j_gene: TRBJ2-5; v_gene: TRBV4-1; abundance: -; d_gene: TRBD2; CDR3aa: CASSQDLGLAGFRLKTQYF; CDR3nt: TGCGCCAGCAGCCAAGACTTAGGACTAGCGGGTTTTCGGCTCAAGACCCAGTACTTC
j_gene: TRBJ1-1; v_gene: TRBV10-1; abundance: -; d_gene: -; CDR3aa: CASSDTGFNTEAFF; CDR3nt: TGCGCCAGCAGTGACACAGGATTCAACACTGAAGCTTTCTTT
j_gene: TRBJ2-3; v_gene: TRBV5-4; abundance: -; d_gene: TRBD1; CDR3aa: CASSPGTGDYTDTQYF; CDR3nt: TGTGCCAGCAGCCCCGGGACAGGGGACTACACAGATACGCAGTATTTT
j_gene: TRBJ2-2; v_gene: TRBV24-1; abundance: -; d_gene: -; CDR3aa: CATSWQNTGELFF; CDR3nt: TGTGCCACCTCTTGGCAAAACACCGGGGAGCTGTTTTTT
j_gene: TRBJ2-3; v_gene: TRBV11-3; abundance: -; d_gene: TRBD1; CDR3aa: CASNQDRDYTDTQYF; CDR3nt: TGTGCCAGCAACCAGGACAGGGATTACACAGATACGCAGTATTTT
j_gene: TRBJ2-1; v_gene: TRBV6-5; abundance: -; d_gene: TRBD2; CDR3aa: CASSTSGSYNEQFF; CDR3nt: TGTGCCAGCAGTACTAGCGGGAGTTACAATGAGCAGTTCTTC
j_gene: TRBJ2-5; v_gene: TRBV7-2; abundance: -; d_gene: TRBD2; CDR3aa: CASSLGRGGRQETQYF; CDR3nt: TGTGCCAGCAGCTTAGGACGGGGAGGGCGTCAAGAGACCCAGTACTTC
j_gene: TRBJ1-6; v_gene: TRBV3-1/TRBV3-2; abundance: few; d_gene: -; CDR3aa: CASSRGTPTLHF; CDR3nt: TGTGCCAGCAGCCGTGGCACACCGACCCTCCACTTT
j_gene: TRBJ2-2; v_gene: TRBV11-2; abundance: -; d_gene: -; CDR3aa: CASSPRGGANTGELFF; CDR3nt: TGTGCCAGCAGCCCTAGGGGGGGGGCGAACACCGGGGAGCTGTTTTTT
j_gene: TRBJ2-3; v_gene: TRBV18; abundance: -; d_gene: -; CDR3aa: CASSSDSTDTQYF; CDR3nt: TGTGCCAGCTCTAGCGACAGCACAGATACGCAGTATTTT
j_gene: TRBJ2-1; v_gene: TRBV24-1; abundance: -; d_gene: -; CDR3aa: CATRRDGSSYNEQFF; CDR3nt: TGTGCCACCAGACGTGACGGGAGCTCCTACAATGAGCAGTTCTTC
j_gene: TRBJ1-2; v_gene: TRBV2; abundance: -; d_gene: TRBD1; CDR3aa: CASTDGTGGRYGYTF; CDR3nt: TGTGCCAGTACTGACGGGACAGGGGGCCGCTATGGCTACACCTTC
j_gene: TRBJ1-6; v_gene: TRBV11-2; abundance: -; d_gene: -; CDR3aa: CASTAQGGLDSPLHF; CDR3nt: TGTGCCAGCACCGCCCAGGGTGGTTTGGATTCACCCCTCCACTTT
j_gene: TRBJ1-3; v_gene: TRBV5-1; abundance: -; d_gene: -; CDR3aa: CASSLEPSTTGNTIYF; CDR3nt: TGCGCCAGCAGCTTGGAGCCGAGCACCACTGGAAACACCATATATTTT
j_gene: TRBJ2-3; v_gene: TRBV6-5; abundance: -; d_gene: -; CDR3aa: CASSYSRGDTQYF; CDR3nt: TGTGCCAGCAGTTACTCTCGGGGGGATACGCAGTATTTT
j_gene: TRBJ2-5; v_gene: TRBV28; abundance: -; d_gene: -; CDR3aa: CASSATWETQYF; CDR3nt: TGTGCCAGCAGTGCAACTTGGGAGACCCAGTACTTC
j_gene: TRBJ1-1; v_gene: TRBV24-1; abundance: few; d_gene: -; CDR3aa: CATRGGRETEAFF; CDR3nt: TGTGCCACCAGAGGGGGAAGAGAAACTGAAGCTTTCTTT
j_gene: TRBJ1-5; v_gene: TRBV18; abundance: once; d_gene: TRBD1; CDR3aa: CASSHATPGGFSNQPQHF; CDR3nt: TGTGCCAGCTCACACGCTACTCCAGGGGGCTTTAGCAATCAGCCCCAGCATTTT
j_gene: TRBJ1-2; v_gene: TRBV7-2; abundance: -; d_gene: TRBD1; CDR3aa: CASRPQGTANYGYTF; CDR3nt: TGTGCCAGCAGACCCCAGGGGACAGCTAACTATGGCTACACCTTC
j_gene: TRBJ2-7; v_gene: TRBV24-1; abundance: -; d_gene: -; CDR3aa: CATTSGGFSYEQYF; CDR3nt: TGTGCCACTACTTCCGGGGGTTTCTCCTACGAGCAGTACTTC
j_gene: TRBJ1-6; v_gene: TRBV7-9; abundance: -; d_gene: -; CDR3aa: CASSLREGPKNSPLHF; CDR3nt: TGTGCCAGCAGCTTAAGGGAGGGGCCGAAGAATTCACCCCTCCACTTT
j_gene: TRBJ2-3; v_gene: TRBV28; abundance: -; d_gene: TRBD1; CDR3aa: CASSRRGRGTDTQYF; CDR3nt: TGTGCCAGCAGTCGCAGGGGGCGAGGCACAGATACGCAGTATTTT
j_gene: TRBJ1-2; v_gene: TRBV6-5; abundance: once; d_gene: -; CDR3aa: CASSFGTSNYGYTF; CDR3nt: TGTGCCAGCAGTTTCGGGACATCTAACTATGGCTACACCTTC
j_gene: TRBJ2-1; v_gene: TRBV5-1; abundance: -; d_gene: -; CDR3aa: CASSLGGTSSYNEQFF; CDR3nt: TGCGCCAGCAGCTTGGGAGGCACTAGCTCCTACAATGAGCAGTTCTTC
j_gene: TRBJ1-1; v_gene: TRBV5-1; abundance: -; d_gene: TRBD1; CDR3aa: CASSSTGLGTEAFF; CDR3nt: TGCGCCAGCAGCTCGACAGGGCTTGGCACTGAAGCTTTCTTT
j_gene: TRBJ1-1; v_gene: TRBV6-5; abundance: -; d_gene: TRBD1; CDR3aa: CASRTGAGTEAFF; CDR3nt: TGTGCCAGCAGAACAGGGGCTGGGACTGAAGCTTTCTTT
j_gene: TRBJ1-5; v_gene: TRBV7-2; abundance: -; d_gene: TRBD1; CDR3aa: CASSLEGQGPNQPQHF; CDR3nt: TGTGCCAGCAGCTTAGAGGGACAGGGGCCGAATCAGCCCCAGCATTTT
j_gene: TRBJ2-7; v_gene: TRBV5-4; abundance: -; d_gene: -; CDR3aa: CASSLGGVSSYEQYF; CDR3nt: TGTGCCAGCAGCTTGGGGGGGGTGAGCTCCTACGAGCAGTACTTC
j_gene: TRBJ2-1; v_gene: TRBV12-5; abundance: few; d_gene: TRBD1; CDR3aa: CASGPGTARGERPGESVYNEQFF; CDR3nt: TGTGCTAGTGGCCCCGGGACAGCGCGAGGAGAACGGCCCGGAGAATCGGTTTACAATGAGCAGTTCTTC
j_gene: TRBJ2-5; v_gene: TRBV6-2/TRBV6-3; abundance: -; d_gene: TRBD2; CDR3aa: CASSFSWGGTQYF; CDR3nt: TGTGCCAGCAGTTTTAGCTGGGGGGGGACCCAGTACTTC
j_gene: TRBJ1-6; v_gene: TRBV19; abundance: -; d_gene: -; CDR3aa: CASSDRDNSPLHF; CDR3nt: TGTGCCAGTAGCGACAGAGATAATTCACCCCTCCACTTT
j_gene: TRBJ2-3; v_gene: TRBV30; abundance: once; d_gene: -; CDR3aa: CAFKPRLVLDTQYF; CDR3nt: TGTGCCTTTAAGCCGAGGCTCGTGTTGGATACGCAGTATTTT
j_gene: TRBJ1-2; v_gene: TRBV6-2/TRBV6-3; abundance: -; d_gene: -; CDR3aa: CASSYSRREGYTF; CDR3nt: TGTGCCAGCAGTTACTCGAGACGGGAGGGCTACACCTTC
j_gene: TRBJ1-2; v_gene: TRBV6-5; abundance: -; d_gene: -; CDR3aa: CASSYSKNEFYGYTF; CDR3nt: TGTGCCAGCAGTTACTCGAAGAATGAGTTCTATGGCTACACCTTC